This T cell receptor beta chain appears in the sequencing data of a study of breast tumors, draining lymph nodes, adjacent tissues. General study findings and limits: Luminal-like breast cancer showed significantly greater tumor-nontumor repertoire similarity than basal-like breast cancer did. Tumor TCR diversity was below lymph nodes but above nontumor tissue.

The CDR3 has 14 residues. After removal of 1 base from V and 6 bases from J, the junction contained 4 bases not matched to a gene. Germline V gene sequence: CDR1 SGHRS, CDR2 YFSETQ. MiXCR was run by TCRdb on the multiplex PCR reads, yielding one entry per CDR3 protein. The sample yields approximately 200,000 distinct CDR3 sequences, roughly 31% seen once. To note about this clonotype: The antigen is not known.

Breast cancer patients provided tissue from their axillary draining lymph nodes. Sequencing was carried out using axillary lymph node tissue. The genes are TRBV5-1 and TRBJ2-3; the match to TRBD1 covers 8 bases. The receptor was isolated from a female donor with breast cancer. Some clones in this sample may be carry-over from other donors' samples. The CDR3: CASSLTGGSDTQYF. The CDR3 DNA follows: TGCGCCAGCAGCTTGACAGGGGGATCGGATACGCAGTATTTT.